This T cell receptor (beta chain) was sequenced for a study of T cells in Graves' hyperthyroidism and ophthalmopathy. Findings of the study overall: Blood shared most expanded thyroid clonotypes above 0.001. The model foresaw ophthalmopathy a median roughly 6 months prior to onset.

In the ophthalmopathy cohort, Clinical Activity Score was at least 3, NOSPECS grade at least 4, and duration under 3 months. Extraction of PBMCs used about 9.2 ml of fresh peripheral blood. Points on this clonotype: The antigen is unknown.

Amplified TCR beta CDR3 regions came from RNA transcripts. Initially, a first-round RT-PCR of the TCR CDR3 employed the HTBI primer set. TCRdb recomputed calls from the multiplex PCR reads with MiXCR, one row per CDR3 protein. The table shows about 640,000 distinct CDR3 sequences, with more than 14% occurring only once. Trimming cost V 7 bases and J 1 base, with 13 bases left between them. Germline CDR1 and CDR2: MNHEY and SVGEGT. This CDR3 is built from 15 residues. The sequenced material came from blood. The chain recombines TRBV6-2 or TRBV6-3 with TRBJ2-2, with D possibly being TRBD2 (6 bases). The source of this sequence is a woman in her forties or fifties with Graves' ophthalmopathy. CDR3 residues: CASTIRLGNTGELFF. CDR3 DNA sequence: TGTGCCAGCACCATAAGACTAGGGAACACCGGGGAGCTGTTTTTT.